This T cell receptor beta chain was sequenced for a study of shared clonotypes between healthy human individuals (dated by TCRdb to about 2020). Concerning the study at large: A few men and two women, aged 18 to 49 years, made up the cohort. For each donor, CD4 naive and CD4 memory were each given three plates, CD8 naive was given two plates, and CD8 memory was given one plate. To estimate repertoire size and how much clonotype sharing occurs between individuals, the study deeply sequenced the blood TCR repertoires of roughly 5 healthy adults. To increase sequencing depth and limit assay-specific biases, different laboratories used diverse techniques to prepare libraries and sequence TCR repertoires. Per donor, leukapheresis produced somewhere between about 0.94 and 9 billion PBMCs.

The germline V gene supplies CDR1 SGHRS and CDR2 YFSETQ. Its CDR3 holds 15 amino acids, cysteine through phenylalanine. Only CDR3 DNA is held: 45 bases, read in frame from base 1. V is cut back by 4 bases and J by 7 bases, with 8 bases in the junction unmatched. Using the deep immunoSEQ assay, multiplex PCR amplified TCR CDR3 regions from genomic DNA. Genomic DNA extracted from each cell subset was distributed evenly over all wells of several immunoSEQ 96-well plates, and each plate served as one replicate. For sorted subsets, each replicate PCR was loaded with about 200 ng genomic DNA, equivalent to approximately 27,000 T cell genomes. The purified libraries were quantified using a Qubit 3.0 fluorometer, sized with a Bioanalyzer 2100, and then quantified again using the KAPA Library Quantification kit. A separate single-read 150-cycle Illumina NextSeq 550 flow cell was used to sequence each immunoSEQ 96-well plate. From the authors' description of their analysis: Because only junctional sequences without quality scores were contained in the immunoSEQ output, filtering matching that applied to full-length reads could not be performed. To assign V/J genes and CDR3, sequences were annotated against IMGT germline references using PyIR, a Python wrapper for IgBLAST v1.9. Reads were filtered out if the reads had weak V/J assignments (E-value above 1e-6), no CDR3, stop codons, out-of-frame junctions, or ambiguous translated residues. V3J clonotypes were defined as sequences sharing an identical inferred V gene, J gene, and CDR3 amino acid sequence. To compute the percentage overlap between repertoires, the number of shared unique clonotypes was divided by the size of the smaller repertoire. Three approaches were used to assess repertoire richness: RTK rarefaction, the Chao1 estimator, and Recon v2.1 estimates of unobserved clonotypes. Generation probabilities were computed with OLGA for all TCRbeta clonotypes obtained by the gDNA method from four donors. In its TCRdb copy, this immuneACCESS table keeps in-frame sequences only and misses some clones. Where compared with another copy, unresolved V genes explain less than half of these, and the others have no known cause. That table supplies the V and J calls and clone size; D and trimming were determined from the DNA. Recorded for this sample are fewer than 3 million clones; around 92% of them occurred a single time. About 0.41% of the sample comes from the top ten.

Broader findings and caveats from the paper: Based on pairwise subsampling, the degree of clonotype sharing among donors was expected to be affected by sequencing depth. Rarefaction of sorted-subset datasets indicated incomplete sequencing despite the large sequencing depth. Compared with non-shared clonotypes, clonotypes shared by all four sorted-subset donors had higher generation probabilities. Estimated clonotype richness was generally larger for naive than for memory subsets. Because the study included only a small number of donors, the genetic and exposure-history diversity represented was limited. Sampling was limited to blood, and TCR repertoires in tissue likely differ from TCR repertoires in blood. Sharing across a handful of donors was observed for approximately 5% of naive CD4, 3% to 4% of naive CD8, over 2% of memory CD4, and around 0.42% of memory CD8 clonotypes.

The donors were healthy, HIV-negative adults who had no recently reported acute infections or vaccinations. All donors were Caucasian adults living in Nashville, Tennessee, USA. CD4+ T cells were enriched by magnetic negative selection; naive cells were then positively selected on CD45RA, and the negative fraction formed the memory subset. Blood was obtained by leukapheresis, after which PBMCs were separated by Ficoll-Histopaque density gradient centrifugation and cryopreserved in liquid nitrogen vapor phase. Analytical flow cytometry was used to check the purity and quantity of each magnetically sorted T cell population. Each sorted fraction had its genomic DNA isolated and then quantified by UV absorbance on a Nanodrop 2000c. Comment on this clone: Its antigen is currently not known. No much larger clone is present one base from it, and per-base qualities are unavailable.

The sequenced sample was naive CD4+ T cells from PBMCs. Reading the label with the study, this specimen's cell subset or site is: CD45RA+ positively selected. The sequence derives from a man younger than 35 in good health. Some clones in this sample may be carry-over from other donors' samples. This receptor chain uses TRBV5-1 and TRBJ1-2; a stretch of 12 junction bases matches TRBD1. Here is the DNA: TGCGCCAGCAGCGACGGGACAGGGGGCAATAGTGGCTACACCTTC. It translates to CASSDGTGGNSGYTF.